Listed here are 14 T cell receptor beta chains from one sample, sequenced in a study of CD8+ T cells in alopecia areata. It was cDNA, reverse transcribed from extracted RNA, that served as the sequencing template. Some clones are missing from TCRdb's copy, which holds only in-frame ones; the method was immunoSEQ multiplex PCR. Seen here are approximately 100,000 clones, around 86% observed once, and the top ten hold 11%. Treatment of the sample: oral pan-JAK inhibitor, 5-10 mg twice daily. The source material was CD8+ T cells sorted from blood, sampled around week 30, from a patient treated with tofacitinib. All receptors derive from a human donor with alopecia areata.

The chain uses TRBV19 and TRBJ2-2; D is uncertain. The CDR3 runs to 11 residues. CDR1 and CDR2 from the germline V gene are LNHDA and SQIVND (reference sequence). V was pared by 9 bases and J by 4 bases, with 6 bases between. CDR3 sequence reads: CASTITGELFF. CDR3 DNA: TGTGCCAGCACAATCACCGGGGAGCTGTTTTTT.

This chain connects TRBV7-8 to TRBJ2-3; 8 bases fit TRBD2. CDR1 and CDR2 (germline): SGHVS, FQNEAQ. The junction had 5 bases not matched to a gene; V was cut back by 5 bases and J by 4 bases. The CDR3 runs 14 residues. The CDR3 loop reads CASSQRTSSDTQYF. The CDR3 nucleotides read TGTGCCAGCAGCCAAAGGACTAGCTCAGATACGCAGTATTTT.

In nucleotides, the CDR3 is TGTGCCAGCACCGGGGGGGACAGTACCTACGAGCAGTACTTC. It codes for CASTGGDSTYEQYF. V gene TRBV2 combines with J gene TRBJ2-7; D might be TRBD2 (8 bases). Germline CDR1 SNHLY, CDR2 FYNNEI. The CDR3 length is 14 residues. V dropped 7 bases and J dropped 2 bases, with 15 bases sitting between them.

The V gene is TRBV11-2, the J gene TRBJ2-5, with D unresolved. V was trimmed by 5 bases and J by 3 bases, leaving 7 bases between them. Germline lookup yields CDR1 SGHAT and CDR2 FQNNGV. The length of the CDR3 is 12 residues. CDR3 coding DNA: TGTGCCAGCAGCCCCGCGGAAGAGACCCAGTACTTC. It is translated as CASSPAEETQYF.

This chain connects TRBV4-1 to TRBJ2-7; D perhaps matches TRBD2 (6 bases). The CDR3 covers 15 residues. Germline assignment: CDR1 MGHRA and CDR2 YSYEKL. With 0 bases removed from V and 6 bases from J, the gap between germline ends came to 15 bases. CDR3 coding DNA: TGCGCCAGCAGCCAAGATAGAGGGGCGGGGATCGAGCAGTACTTC. Amino acids: CASSQDRGAGIEQYF.

This clone was seen only a few times. The chain employs TRBV5-4 and TRBJ2-5; 7 bases map to TRBD1. Near its end, the DNA agrees better with TRBJ2-7, so the J call may be wrong. The CDR3 totals 15 residues. Per the germline V gene, CDR1 is SGHNT and CDR2 is YYREEE (reference sequence). The CDR3 here is CASSPTTGSSYEQYF. The CDR3 DNA sequence: TGTGCCAGCAGCCCTACGACAGGGAGCTCCTACGAGCAGTACTTC.

Only one count was recorded for this clone. The gene calls are TRBV5-4 and TRBJ2-1; the match to TRBD1 covers 7 bases. Trimming cost V 3 bases and J 4 bases; bases outside gene matches: 7. This CDR3 region has 15 residues. Germline lookup yields CDR1 SGHNT and CDR2 YYREEE (reference sequence). The CDR3 protein is CASSSRDSTYNEQFF. The CDR3, as DNA: TGTGCCAGCAGCTCCCGGGACAGCACTTACAATGAGCAGTTCTTC.

This chain joins TRBV7-2 and TRBJ2-1; 7 bases line up with TRBD2. The germline V gene has CDR1 SGHTA and CDR2 FQGNSA. This CDR3 has 16 amino acids. V was pared by 2 bases and J by 2 bases, with 6 bases of the junction left unmatched. CDR3 bases: TGTGCCAGCAGCTTATTTGGGGGAGGGCCCTACAATGAGCAGTTCTTC. Residues: CASSLFGGGPYNEQFF.

V usage is TRBV6-1 and J usage is TRBJ1-1; 8 nucleotides match TRBD1. CDR1 is MNHNS, CDR2 SASEGT, per germline. J lost 4 bases, V lost 3 bases, and 10 bases had no gene match. There are 16 residues in the CDR3. The CDR3: CASSDEDRDMGTEAFF. CDR3 sequence (DNA): TGTGCCAGCAGTGATGAGGACAGGGACATGGGCACTGAAGCTTTCTTT.

CDR3 amino acids: CASSPDRGWNQPQHF. CDR3 nucleotide sequence: TGTGCCAGTAGCCCAGACAGGGGATGGAATCAGCCCCAGCATTTT. This sequence joins TRBV19 and TRBJ1-5; the match to TRBD1 covers 8 bases. V lost 6 bases, J lost 4 bases, and 8 bases stayed unmatched. This CDR3 is 15 amino acids long. Germline V gives CDR1 LNHDA, CDR2 SQIVND (reference sequence).

This chain links TRBV4-1 with TRBJ2-5; 7 bases are shared with TRBD2. V was clipped by 0 bases and J by 2 bases; unmatched bases: 9. The CDR3 contains 17 residues. The germline V gene encodes CDR1 MGHRA and CDR2 YSYEKL. The CDR3 loop reads CASSQERALAAQETQYF. Written as DNA, the CDR3 is TGCGCCAGCAGCCAAGAACGCGCTCTAGCGGCACAAGAGACCCAGTACTTC.

This clone has only one observation. The CDR3 region is CASSIVSSGTNEQYF. In nucleotides, the CDR3 is TGTGCCAGTAGTATCGTCTCTAGCGGGACCAACGAGCAGTACTTC. V is TRBV19 and J is TRBJ2-7; TRBD2 aligns across 9 bases. The V and J ends lost 3 bases and 5 bases, in that order; junction bases with no gene match: 8. The germline CDR1 and CDR2 sequences are LNHDA and SQIVND (reference sequence). This CDR3 is 15 amino acids long.

V is TRBV6-1 and J is TRBJ2-1; no clear D gene. Germline CDR1 and CDR2: MNHNS and SASEGT. V was clipped by 0 bases and J by 8 bases, with 2 bases between them. The CDR3 runs to 11 residues. The CDR3 sequence is CASSEAHEQFF. The CDR3, as DNA: TGTGCCAGCAGTGAAGCGCATGAGCAGTTCTTC.

The chain joins TRBV19 to TRBJ2-7; 7 bases match TRBD2. CDR1 is LNHDA, CDR2 SQIVND, per germline (reference sequence). The CDR3 totals 14 residues. V dropped 3 bases and J dropped 2; count of bases not matched to a gene: 4. This CDR3 reads CASSMALATYEQYF. The CDR3 DNA follows: TGTGCCAGTAGTATGGCACTAGCGACCTACGAGCAGTACTTC.